The rows below give T cell receptor beta chains drawn from one sample of a study of CD8 T cells in ankylosing spondylitis. TCRdb reprocessed the 5' RACE reads via MiXCR and lists one record per CDR3 protein. The sample has some 85,000 distinct CDR3 sequences; more than 8.5% are singletons. Input material: blood, either unsorted or a sorted T cell fraction (not recorded which). These receptors all come from a male donor with ankylosing spondylitis. CDR3s include the opening cysteine and the closing phenylalanine or tryptophan. A D gene is named only where the DNA matches it firmly. The size of a clone is reported for some rows only, either as once, few or many, or as a class for expanded clones.

V gene,J gene,clone size,CDR3 length,D gene,CDR3 protein,CDR3 DNA
TRBV5-1,TRBJ2-2,NA,18,TRBD2,CASSYPYSGSRNTGELFF,TGCGCCAGCAGCTACCCCTATAGCGGGAGCAGGAACACCGGGGAGCTGTTTTTT
TRBV11-2,TRBJ2-7,many,13,TRBD1,CASSWDRGSEQYF,TGTGCCAGCAGCTGGGACAGGGGGAGCGAGCAGTACTTC
TRBV3-1,TRBJ1-1,NA,13,TRBD1,CASSHRTGEDAFF,TGTGCCAGCAGCCACCGGACAGGGGAGGATGCTTTCTTT
TRBV6-5,TRBJ2-3,many,15,NA,CASSYVREGTDTQYF,TGTGCCAGCAGTTACGTGAGGGAGGGCACAGATACGCAGTATTTT
TRBV19,TRBJ1-1,NA,15,TRBD1,CASSTGTGNLPEAFF,TGTGCCAGTAGTACAGGGACAGGGAATCTCCCTGAAGCTTTCTTT
TRBV7-6,TRBJ2-2,NA,16,NA,CASTLTAEGGPGELFF,TGTGCCAGCACCCTCACCGCAGAGGGGGGACCCGGGGAGCTGTTTTTT
TRBV5-6,TRBJ2-1,NA,16,NA,CASSFYPTGVFGEQFF,TGTGCCAGCAGCTTTTACCCCACGGGAGTGTTCGGTGAGCAGTTCTTC
TRBV7-9,TRBJ2-2,NA,14,NA,CASSLSQNTGELFF,TGTGCCAGCAGCTTATCACAGAACACCGGGGAGCTGTTTTTT
TRBV20-1,TRBJ1-5,NA,17,NA,CSARDERGGDGNQPQHF,TGCAGTGCTAGAGATGAAAGGGGGGGGGACGGCAATCAGCCCCAGCATTTT
TRBV20-1,TRBJ1-5,NA,17,NA,CSARDPTRGGAGQPQHF,TGCAGTGCTAGAGATCCCACGAGAGGAGGGGCGGGTCAGCCCCAGCATTTT
TRBV12-3/TRBV12-4,TRBJ2-1,many,14,NA,CASTELGLDNEQFF,TGTGCCAGCACCGAACTCGGATTGGACAATGAGCAGTTCTTC
TRBV20-1,TRBJ2-3,many,13,NA,CSAPDAGTDTQYF,TGCAGTGCTCCGGACGCCGGCACAGATACGCAGTATTTT
TRBV12-3/TRBV12-4,TRBJ2-3,few,15,NA,CASSWALAVTDTQYF,TGTGCCAGCAGTTGGGCCTTAGCGGTAACAGATACGCAGTATTTT
TRBV10-3,TRBJ1-1,few,15,NA,CAISDRGPQQTEAFF,TGTGCCATCAGTGACAGGGGCCCCCAACAGACTGAAGCTTTCTTT
TRBV10-3,TRBJ2-3,many,14,NA,CAINPAENTDTQYF,TGTGCCATCAACCCAGCGGAGAACACAGATACGCAGTATTTT
TRBV6-5,TRBJ1-2,many,13,NA,CATDTRQRKGYTF,TGTGCCACCGATACTAGACAGAGGAAAGGCTACACCTTC
TRBV4-1,TRBJ2-1,NA,15,NA,CASSQDGGSYNEQFF,TGCGCCAGCAGCCAAGATGGGGGCTCCTACAATGAGCAGTTCTTC
TRBV3-1,TRBJ1-5,NA,15,NA,CASSHGRGGHQPQHF,TGTGCCAGCAGCCATGGCCGGGGGGGCCATCAGCCCCAGCATTTT
TRBV7-2,TRBJ2-1,many,15,TRBD1,CASSSSGTDYNEQFF,TGTGCCAGCAGTTCCTCCGGGACAGACTACAATGAGCAGTTCTTC
TRBV12-3/TRBV12-4,TRBJ2-7,NA,11,NA,CASSSSAEQYF,TGTGCCAGCAGTTCCTCCGCCGAGCAGTACTTC
TRBV7-9,TRBJ2-1,many,17,TRBD1,CASSLLGAGQGLDEQFF,TGTGCCAGCAGCCTCCTTGGGGCTGGACAGGGCCTCGATGAGCAGTTCTTC
TRBV12-3/TRBV12-4,TRBJ2-1,NA,13,NA,CASSLQKDNEQFF,TGTGCCAGCAGTTTACAGAAAGACAATGAGCAGTTCTTC
TRBV5-1,TRBJ2-7,many,11,NA,CASSFGYEQYF,TGCGCCAGCAGCTTTGGTTACGAGCAGTACTTC
TRBV12-3/TRBV12-4,TRBJ2-1,many,16,TRBD2,CASSLGGVGGDNEQFF,TGTGCCAGCAGTTTGGGGGGGGTGGGCGGAGACAATGAGCAGTTCTTC
TRBV11-2,TRBJ2-3,many,15,NA,CASSSRQEDTDTQYF,TGTGCCAGCAGCTCACGACAGGAAGACACAGATACGCAGTATTTT
TRBV4-2,TRBJ2-1,many,16,TRBD2,CASSQTSGRTYNEQFF,TGTGCCAGCAGCCAGACTAGCGGGAGGACCTACAATGAGCAGTTCTTC
TRBV5-1,TRBJ2-1,many,16,NA,CASRPPPGSSYNEQFF,TGCGCCAGCCGACCACCTCCGGGCAGCTCCTACAATGAGCAGTTCTTC
TRBV20-1,TRBJ2-7,many,13,NA,CSASTGWSYEQYF,TGCAGTGCTAGTACGGGATGGTCCTACGAGCAGTACTTC
TRBV7-2,TRBJ2-1,few,13,NA,CASSPRRGNEQFF,TGTGCCAGCAGCCCGCGGAGGGGCAATGAGCAGTTCTTC
TRBV7-2,TRBJ2-1,many,11,NA,CASSPRGEQFF,TGTGCCAGCAGCCCCCGCGGTGAGCAGTTCTTC
TRBV15,TRBJ1-1,many,13,NA,CATADIRETEAFF,TGTGCCACGGCGGATATCAGGGAAACTGAAGCTTTCTTT
TRBV18,TRBJ2-3,NA,19,TRBD2,CASSTLTSGRPTGPDTQYF,TGTGCCAGCTCAACTTTGACTAGCGGGAGACCGACGGGCCCAGATACGCAGTATTTT
TRBV20-1,TRBJ2-1,NA,13,NA,CSGGDNNYNEQFF,TGCAGTGGTGGGGACAATAACTACAATGAGCAGTTCTTC
TRBV27,TRBJ2-7,many,13,TRBD2,CASSLREAWAQYF,TGTGCCAGCAGTTTACGGGAGGCTTGGGCGCAGTACTTC
TRBV12-3/TRBV12-4,TRBJ2-1,few,15,NA,CASSLGKRAYNEQFF,TGTGCCAGCAGTTTGGGCAAGCGGGCGTACAATGAGCAGTTCTTC
TRBV3-1,TRBJ2-1,many,14,NA,CASSHGLLDNEQFF,TGTGCCAGCAGCCACGGTTTATTAGACAATGAGCAGTTCTTC
TRBV3-1,TRBJ2-1,many,17,TRBD2,CASSQDPLAGDGNEQFF,TGTGCCAGCAGCCAAGATCCACTAGCGGGAGATGGGAATGAGCAGTTCTTC
TRBV15,TRBJ1-2,many,16,NA,CATSRDQDAPVDGYTF,TGTGCCACCAGCAGAGATCAAGACGCCCCGGTCGATGGCTACACCTTC
TRBV24-1,TRBJ2-7,NA,14,NA,CATSDRGAVHEQCF,TGTGCCACCAGTGACCGCGGAGCGGTTCACGAGCAGTGCTTC
TRBV12-3/TRBV12-4,TRBJ2-7,NA,15,TRBD2,CASTDGTSGPNEQYF,TGTGCCAGCACCGACGGGACTAGCGGCCCCAACGAGCAGTACTTC